The next 23 T cell receptor beta chains were all read from a single sample in a study of Graves' ophthalmopathy and Graves' hyperthyroidism. Investigators amplified TCR beta CDR3 regions from RNA transcripts. An initial RT-PCR round employing HTBI primers preceded a second-round multiplex PCR. In TCRdb, the multiplex PCR reads were re-called with MiXCR into one record per CDR3 protein. In the table there are more than 300,000 distinct CDR3 sequences, approximately 15% of which are singletons. Sequenced material: peripheral blood. The origin of the receptors is a young woman with stable Graves' hyperthyroidism.

In this sample, this clonotype turned up many times. The chain employs TRBV20-1 and TRBJ2-7, with a tentative D call TRBD1 (7 bases). The CDR3 runs to 13 residues. Looked up from germline, CDR1 is DFQATT and CDR2 is SNEGSKA (reference sequence). Trimming left V 5 bases short and J 0 bases short, with 11 bases between. The CDR3 reads CSASGGSSYEQYF. The CDR3 DNA follows: TGCAGTGCTTCAGGGGGGTCCTCCTACGAGCAGTACTTC.

This clonotype was recorded many times. The junction and the germline gene differ at one end; a read error may be behind it. The V call is TRBV6-2 or TRBV6-3, the J call TRBJ1-1; D is perhaps TRBD1 (6 bases). CDR3 length equals 16 residues. Germline-derived CDR1 and CDR2 are MNHEY and SVGEGT. The CDR3 nucleotides read TGTGCCAGCAGTTACCCCCCGGACAGATCCGACACCGAAGCTTTCTTT. Residues: CASSYPPDRSDTEAFF.

At least ten counts were recorded for this clonotype. The rearrangement joins TRBV24-1 to TRBJ1-1, with 7 bases that match TRBD1. Looked up from germline, CDR1 is KGHDR and CDR2 is SFDVKD. Trimming at V came to 3 bases and at J to 5 bases, leaving 5 bases not matched to a gene. The CDR3 covers 14 residues. The CDR3 sequence: CATSDARGGTEAFF. The DNA for the CDR3 is TGTGCCACCAGTGATGCCAGGGGGGGGACTGAAGCTTTCTTT.

The rearrangement joins TRBV6-1 to TRBJ1-2, with a tentative D call TRBD1 (5 bases). The CDR3 sequence is 15 residues long. Between the trimmed V and J ends, which lost 4 bases and 2 bases, there was a span of 14 bases. Germline V gene data show CDR1 as MNHNS and CDR2 as SASEGT. CDR3 amino acids: CASSGRPDRNYGYTF. The CDR3 DNA is TGTGCCAGCAGTGGGCGTCCCGACAGAAACTATGGCTACACCTTC.

This clonotype has a handful of counts. The chain has TRBV27 and TRBJ1-2, with D uncertain. Germline V gene lookup returns CDR1 MNHEY and CDR2 SMNVEV (reference sequence). This CDR3 contains 13 residues. The V gene lost 8 bases and the J gene lost 0 bases, with 10 bases spanning the gap. The DNA of the CDR3 is TGTGCCAGCCACAGCCGATCTAACTATGGCTACACCTTC. Its protein product is CASHSRSNYGYTF.

This clonotype was observed a few times. V and J are TRBV30 and TRBJ2-5; 9 nucleotides line up with TRBD1. The CDR3 sequence is 13 residues long. CDR1 and CDR2 (germline): GTSNPN, SVGIG (reference sequence). J gave up 5 bases and V 2 bases, and 3 bases lay outside the gene matches. CDR3: CAWSTGQGETQYF. CDR3 sequence (DNA): TGTGCCTGGAGTACGGGACAGGGCGAGACCCAGTACTTC.

There are many counts of this clonotype. The chain uses TRBV2 and TRBJ1-1; no reliable D call. The CDR3 spans 13 residues. Germline CDR1 is SNHLY and CDR2 is FYNNEI. V was shortened by 6 bases and J by 0 bases, with 8 bases between the two germline ends. The CDR3 sequence is CASRYNMNTEAFF. Written as DNA, the CDR3 is TGTGCCAGCAGGTACAACATGAACACTGAAGCTTTCTTT.

This clonotype was seen at least ten times. The rearrangement uses TRBV2 and TRBJ1-6, with D possibly being TRBD1 (5 bases). Germline-derived CDR1 and CDR2 are SNHLY and FYNNEI. This CDR3 has 15 residues. V lost 4 bases and J 1 base, leaving 8 bases between the germline ends. The CDR3 DNA is TGTGCCAGCAGTGGAGGGGCATCCTATAATTCACCCCTCCACTTT. Its translation: CASSGGASYNSPLHF.

The V and J genes are TRBV6-1 and TRBJ2-5, with a tentative D call TRBD2 (6 bases). The germline V gene encodes CDR1 MNHNS and CDR2 SASEGT. The CDR3 is 15 amino acids. Trimming stripped 6 bases from V and 1 base from J, with 15 bases between. The CDR3 DNA reads as TGTGCCAGCAGGGGGAGCGGGCTCCCCCAAGAGACCCAGTACTTC. Protein sequence: CASRGSGLPQETQYF.

This clonotype was counted at least ten times. The chain joins TRBV20-1 to TRBJ1-3; possibly TRBD1 for D (5 bases). Looked up from germline, CDR1 is DFQATT and CDR2 is SNEGSKA (reference sequence). Between the trimmed V and J ends, which lost 0 bases and 2 bases, there was a span of 5 bases. This CDR3 is 13 amino acids long. CDR3 loop: CSAREGPGNTIYF. In DNA, the CDR3 is TGCAGTGCTAGAGAGGGGCCTGGAAACACCATATATTTT.

The sample holds many counts of this clonotype. The rearrangement uses TRBV6-2 or TRBV6-3 and TRBJ2-2; D perhaps matches TRBD2 (7 bases). V lost 4 bases, J lost 7 bases, and 16 bases lay in between. CDR3 size: 15 residues. Germline V gene sequence: CDR1 MNHEY, CDR2 SVGEGT. CDR3 region: CASSSLAGANGELFF. The CDR3 DNA reads as TGTGCCAGCAGTTCCTTGGCGGGGGCGAACGGGGAGCTGTTTTTT.

This clonotype was found a few times. The chain recombines TRBV9 with TRBJ2-2; D unclear. The germline gives CDR1 SGDLS, CDR2 YYNGEE. CDR3 length: 12 amino acids. The V end was cut by 4 bases, the J end by 7 bases, with 8 bases between. The CDR3: CASSPQSGELFF. The CDR3 coding sequence is TGTGCCAGCAGCCCTCAAAGCGGGGAGCTGTTTTTT.

This clonotype was observed a few times. This sequence joins TRBV19 and TRBJ2-2; unclear D gene. Germline V CDR1 and CDR2: LNHDA, SQIVND (reference sequence). With 0 bases removed from V and 6 bases from J, the gap between germline ends came to 8 bases. This CDR3 has 14 residues. DNA for the CDR3: TGTGCCAGTAGTATAGAAGGAAGGGCCGGGGAGCTGTTTTTT. Protein sequence: CASSIEGRAGELFF.

The sample holds many counts of this clonotype. The rearrangement joins TRBV2 to TRBJ1-1; D is uncertain. Deletions cut 10 bases from V and 0 bases from J, with 15 bases between. Germline values: CDR1 SNHLY, CDR2 FYNNEI. The CDR3 runs 14 residues. The CDR3 is CANDSGQMNTEAFF. CDR3 DNA: TGTGCCAACGATAGTGGGCAAATGAACACTGAAGCTTTCTTT.

This clonotype was found many times. This chain links TRBV20-1 with TRBJ1-2, with D unresolved. CDR1 and CDR2 from the germline V gene are DFQATT and SNEGSKA (reference sequence). V lost 5 bases and J lost 8, with 12 bases in between. The CDR3 has 11 residues. The CDR3 DNA sequence: TGCAGTGCTTCCTCCTCGCTGGGCTACACCTTC. This gives the protein CSASSSLGYTF.

This clonotype was picked up many times. The genes are TRBV29-1 and TRBJ1-2; TRBD1 agrees at 10 bases. The CDR3 loop spans 12 amino acids. V trimming: 7 bases; J trimming: 5 bases; junction bases outside the gene matches: 4. Germline V gene lookup returns CDR1 SQVTM and CDR2 ANQGSEA. CDR3 sequence (DNA): TGCAGCGGGCGACAGGGGGCATATGGCTACACCTTC. Protein: CSGRQGAYGYTF.

CDR3 in DNA: TGTGCCAGCAGTCCGGGTATCTCTGACTATGGCTACACCTTC. As protein: CASSPGISDYGYTF. J is TRBJ1-2 and V is TRBV6-1; the D is unclear. The V gene's germline CDR1 is MNHNS and CDR2 SASEGT. Between the trimmed V and J ends, which lost 5 bases and 3 bases, there was a span of 13 bases. This CDR3 has 14 residues.

This clonotype has just a few counts. The CDR3 is CASSLMGPSGAFF. As DNA, the CDR3 is TGCGCCAGCAGCTTGATGGGCCCATCCGGAGCTTTCTTT. The chain couples TRBV5-1 to TRBJ1-1; no clear D gene. V was shortened by 1 base and J by 10 bases, with 14 bases between the two germline ends. Germline V lookup: CDR1 SGHRS, CDR2 YFSETQ. CDR3 length: 13 residues.

The chain is built from TRBV12-3 or TRBV12-4 and TRBJ2-7; D is undetermined. The V end lost 3 bases, the J end lost 5 bases, and 11 bases lay between the germline ends. This CDR3 has 13 amino acids. CDR3 nucleotides: TGTGCCAGCAGTTTGCTAAAGGGTGACGAGCAGTACTTC. Residues: CASSLLKGDEQYF.

The chain links TRBV20-1 to TRBJ2-7; 7 nucleotides match TRBD1. Germline CDR1 is DFQATT and CDR2 is SNEGSKA (reference sequence). The CDR3 consists of 16 residues. V lost 3 bases and J lost 0; bases outside the gene matches: 11. CDR3 nucleotide sequence: TGCAGTGCTAGCTCCCCCGCCGACAGGGTCTCCTACGAGCAGTACTTC. This sequence encodes CSASSPADRVSYEQYF.

The sample holds many counts of this clonotype. The genes are TRBV6-1 and TRBJ2-2; D ambiguous. The CDR3 loop spans 13 amino acids. V was cut by 7 bases and J by 1 base, with 7 bases left in between. CDR1 and CDR2 (germline): MNHNS, SASEGT. CDR3 amino acids: CASMTENTGELFF. The CDR3 DNA sequence: TGTGCCAGCATGACCGAGAACACCGGGGAGCTGTTTTTT.

The rearrangement links TRBV19 to TRBJ1-5, with unresolved D. V lost 6 bases and J lost 0, with 12 bases in between. Germline V gene lookup returns CDR1 LNHDA and CDR2 SQIVND (reference sequence). The CDR3 loop spans 15 amino acids. The CDR3 protein is CASSPWEYSNQPQHF. The CDR3 bases are TGTGCCAGTAGCCCTTGGGAATATAGCAATCAGCCCCAGCATTTT. Filled out from reference TRBV19 and TRBJ1-5, the complete variable domain reads DGGITQSPKYLFRKEGQNVTLSCEQNLNHDAMYWYRQDPGQGLRLIYYSQIVNDFQKGDIAEGYSVSREKKESFPLTVTSAQKNPTAFYLCASSPWEYSNQPQHFGDGTRLSIL.

The V gene is TRBV6-2 or TRBV6-3, the J gene TRBJ2-2; the match to TRBD2 covers 7 bases. Germline values: CDR1 MNHEY, CDR2 SVGEGT. J gave up 8 bases and V 6 bases, and 12 bases lay outside the gene matches. This CDR3 contains 15 residues. The CDR3 is CASSQAGSLRGELFF. CDR3 coding DNA: TGTGCCAGCAGCCAAGCGGGATCGCTTCGGGGGGAGCTGTTTTTT.